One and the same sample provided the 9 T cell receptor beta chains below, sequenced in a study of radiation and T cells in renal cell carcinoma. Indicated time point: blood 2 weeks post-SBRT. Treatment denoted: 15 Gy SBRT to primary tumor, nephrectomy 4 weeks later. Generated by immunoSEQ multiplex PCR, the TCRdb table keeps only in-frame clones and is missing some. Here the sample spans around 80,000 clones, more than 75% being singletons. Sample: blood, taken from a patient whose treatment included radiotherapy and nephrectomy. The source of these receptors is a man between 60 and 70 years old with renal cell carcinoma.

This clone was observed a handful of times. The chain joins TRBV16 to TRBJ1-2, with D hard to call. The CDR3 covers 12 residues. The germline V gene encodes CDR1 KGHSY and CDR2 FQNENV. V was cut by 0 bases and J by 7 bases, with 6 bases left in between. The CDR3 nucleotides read TGTGCCAGCAGCCAATCGTTAAGTGGCTACACCTTC. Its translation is CASSQSLSGYTF.

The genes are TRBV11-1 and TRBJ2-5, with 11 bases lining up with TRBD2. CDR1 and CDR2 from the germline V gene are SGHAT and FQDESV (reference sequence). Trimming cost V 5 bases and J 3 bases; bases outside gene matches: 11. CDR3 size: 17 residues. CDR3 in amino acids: CASSVYSGRAVEETQYF. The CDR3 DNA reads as TGTGCCAGCAGCGTCTATAGCGGGAGGGCCGTCGAAGAGACCCAGTACTTC.

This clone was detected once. The CDR3 spells CASSLAGVGDTQYF. The CDR3 coding sequence is TGTGCCAGCAGCTTAGCGGGAGTCGGGGATACGCAGTATTTT. This chain connects TRBV7-9 to TRBJ2-3, with D perhaps TRBD2 (5 bases). This CDR3 has 14 amino acids. V lost 0 bases and J lost 6, with 10 bases in between. The germline V gene has CDR1 SEHNR and CDR2 FQNEAQ (reference sequence).

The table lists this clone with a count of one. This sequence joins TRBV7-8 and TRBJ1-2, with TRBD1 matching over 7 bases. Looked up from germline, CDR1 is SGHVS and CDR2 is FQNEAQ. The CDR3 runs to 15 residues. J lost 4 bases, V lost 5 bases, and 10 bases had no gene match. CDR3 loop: CASSQRPQGTYGYTF. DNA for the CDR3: TGTGCCAGCAGCCAGAGGCCACAGGGGACCTATGGCTACACCTTC.

The chain's CDR3 is CASSLGAPTSYTQYF. In DNA, the CDR3 is TGTGCCAGCAGCTTAGGAGCCCCTACAAGTTATACGCAGTATTTT. The V gene is TRBV7-3, the J gene TRBJ2-3; D unresolved. The germline gives CDR1 SGHTA, CDR2 FQGTGA. This CDR3 region has 15 residues. V was cut by 2 bases and J by 7 bases, with 16 bases left in between.

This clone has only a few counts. The DNA for the CDR3 is TGTGCCAGCAGCTTGGGACAGTTCTCCTACGAGCAGTACTTC. Translating it yields CASSLGQFSYEQYF. This chain links TRBV5-6 with TRBJ2-7; a weak D match, TRBD1 (5 bases). Trimming removed 0 bases at V and 0 bases at J, with 7 bases between. Germline CDR1 is SGHDT and CDR2 is YYEEEE. CDR3 length equals 14 residues. Complete variable domain (other parts from reference TRBV5-6 and TRBJ2-7): DAGVTQSPTHLIKTRGQQVTLRCSPKSGHDTVSWYQQALGQGPQFIFQYYEEEERQRGNFPDRFSGHQFPNYSSELNVNALLLGDSALYLCASSLGQFSYEQYFGPGTRLTVT.

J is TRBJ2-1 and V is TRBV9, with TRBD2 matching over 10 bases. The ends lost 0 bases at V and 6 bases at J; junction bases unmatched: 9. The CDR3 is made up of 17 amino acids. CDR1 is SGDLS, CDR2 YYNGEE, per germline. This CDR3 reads CASSVEGSGRAVNEQFF. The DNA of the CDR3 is TGTGCCAGCAGCGTAGAAGGAAGCGGGAGGGCCGTCAATGAGCAGTTCTTC.

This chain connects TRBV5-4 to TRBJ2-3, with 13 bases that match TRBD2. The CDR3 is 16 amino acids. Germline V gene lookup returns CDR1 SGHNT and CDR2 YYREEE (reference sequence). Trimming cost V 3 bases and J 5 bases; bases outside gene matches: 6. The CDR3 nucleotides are TGTGCCAGCAGCTCAGGGACTAGCGGGATTCAAGATACGCAGTATTTT. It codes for CASSSGTSGIQDTQYF.

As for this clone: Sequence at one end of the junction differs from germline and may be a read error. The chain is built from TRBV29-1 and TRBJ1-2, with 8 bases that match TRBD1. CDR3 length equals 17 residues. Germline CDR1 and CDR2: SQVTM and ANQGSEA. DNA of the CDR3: TGCAGCGTTGAAGCGACAGGGGAAACCCTTTTGTTAAGAGGTGCCGTCTTC. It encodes CSVEATGETLLLRGAVF.